This T cell receptor beta chain originates from a study of T cell repertoires in cytomegalovirus infection. Across the study: Evidence of both CMV infection and a matching HLA type came from public TCR beta signatures.

Germline V CDR1 and CDR2: KGHSH, LQKENI. V was cut by 1 base and J by 4 bases, with 17 bases left in between. The CDR3 loop spans 17 amino acids. Findings of the study overall: Within the response measured ex vivo, HLA-C-restricted CMV-specific TCR beta clonotypes were dominant. Summed frequency of public TCR beta families distinguished CMV carriers with the relevant HLA.

MiXCR, run by TCRdb on the reads, gives a single entry per CDR3 protein. The table has some 180,000 distinct CDR3 sequences, roughly 9.8% seen once. This clonotype came up a few times. The antigen remains unidentified. Sequencing input: PBMCs. The TCR sequence derives from a human donor in good health (CMV status not recorded). Some clones in this sample may be carry-over from other donors' samples. The V gene is TRBV18, the J gene TRBJ2-1; D unresolved. The CDR3 DNA reads as TGTGCCAGCTCACCACGGGCAGTGGCCCCTACATACAATGAGCAGTTCTTC. Protein product: CASSPRAVAPTYNEQFF.